A single T cell receptor (beta chain) is shown here with its context. Its antigen is unidentified. PCR was performed a second time for about 7 to 11 cycles using a sample-barcoded 5' primer and a J-beta primer mix. Unique molecular identifiers of 12 random nucleotides labeled each cDNA. TCRdb fed the 5' RACE reads into MiXCR, producing one record per CDR3 protein. The sample lists approximately 900,000 distinct CDR3 sequences, just under 30% occurring once. The data stem from a study of blood T cells in healthy people across ages. The study, taken as a whole, reports: As age increased, TCR beta diversity per million T cells fell in a roughly linear fashion. Estimates drawn from one million T cells were deemed to understate diversity.

Isolation per sample recovered at least 6 million PBMCs. This sample was shared with a second study, whose subject was T cells of mothers and their children.

The sample was blood. The sequence derives from a woman between 35 and 50 years old in good health.

The CDR3 sequence is CSAGRLDSPLHF. The CDR3 DNA follows: TGCAGTGCTGGGCGGTTGGATTCACCCCTCCACTTT. J is TRBJ1-6 and V is TRBV20-1, with unresolved D. Trimming shortened V by 5 bases and J by 8 bases, and 10 bases separated the two germline ends. Germline CDR1 DFQATT, CDR2 SNEGSKA (reference sequence). CDR3 size: 12 residues.